These 24 T cell receptor beta chains were sequenced from one sample in a study of immune heterogeneity within non-small cell lung tumors. TCR beta CDR3 amplification used multiplex PCR with 32 V and 13 J primers. TCRdb processed the multiplex PCR reads anew with MiXCR; each CDR3 protein has one entry. In the table there are about 10,000 distinct CDR3 sequences, approximately 26% of which are singletons. Bulk tumor genomic DNA served as template, at about 600 ng per sample. Far-apart biopsies, several per primary tumor, were taken during surgery. Undergoing curative surgery were patients whose non-small cell lung cancer was untreated and newly diagnosed. The specimen was lung tumor tissue. Every receptor here comes from a woman between 50 and 59 years old with non-small cell lung cancer.

The chain combines TRBV18 with TRBJ2-7; a weak D match, TRBD1 (6 bases). Germline V gene lookup returns CDR1 KGHSH and CDR2 LQKENI. This CDR3 comprises 13 residues. V lost 6 bases and J lost 3, with 12 bases in between. The CDR3 nucleotides are TGTGCCAGCTCTCCCGGACAGCACTACGAGCAGTACTTC. Protein: CASSPGQHYEQYF.

This clonotype occurred a few times. A much larger clone differs from this one at a single base, so this may be a read error. A read error is likely, as this CDR3 ends without the conserved phenylalanine or tryptophan. The chain is built from TRBV2 and TRBJ1-1; 8 nucleotides line up with TRBD1. There are 15 residues in the CDR3. V lost 3 bases to trimming and J lost 3 bases; unmatched junction nucleotides: 6. Germline CDR1 and CDR2: SNHLY and FYNNEI. CDR3 residues: CASSEAGGVDTEAFL. CDR3 nucleotide sequence: TGTGCCAGCAGTGAGGCAGGGGGCGTAGACACTGAAGCTTTCCTT.

This clonotype has a count of ten or more. V and J are TRBV20-1 and TRBJ2-3, with 13 nucleotides matching TRBD2. The CDR3 loop spans 15 amino acids. V lost 6 bases and J lost 2; bases outside the gene matches: 5. From germline, CDR1 is DFQATT and CDR2 SNEGSKA (reference sequence). CDR3 loop: CSARTSGGHTDTQYF. The CDR3 DNA reads as TGCAGTGCGAGGACTAGCGGGGGCCACACAGATACGCAGTATTTT.

On this clonotype: Germline is not matched at one junction end, which may reflect a read error. The rearrangement uses TRBV10-3 and TRBJ2-3; D is undetermined. Germline-derived CDR1 and CDR2 are ENHRY and SYGVKD. The CDR3 is made up of 14 amino acids. This chain's CDR3 is CTISESQGSDTQYF. In nucleotides, the CDR3 is TGTACCATCAGTGAGTCTCAAGGATCGGATACGCAGTATTTT.

The chain employs TRBV28 and TRBJ1-2; D is perhaps TRBD1 (5 bases). The CDR3 extends over 17 amino acids. CDR1 and CDR2 from the germline V gene are MDHEN and SYDVKM. Trimming removed 0 bases at V and 10 bases at J, with 24 bases between. CDR3 protein: CASSLWARDKSDYFYTF. The CDR3 DNA sequence: TGTGCCAGCAGTTTATGGGCCAGGGATAAGTCGGACTATTTCTACACCTTC.

This clonotype was observed at least ten times. The chain employs TRBV6-1 and TRBJ2-1; TRBD2 matches 9 bases. The CDR3 extends over 17 amino acids. Germline lookup yields CDR1 MNHNS and CDR2 SASEGT. The ends lost 5 bases at V and 7 bases at J; junction bases unmatched: 15. The CDR3 DNA reads TGTGCCAGCAGTTATTATGGGGCTAGCGGGGCTAAAAATGAGCAGTTCTTC. Protein sequence: CASSYYGASGAKNEQFF.

The table lists this clonotype with many counts. This rearrangement joins TRBV11-2 to TRBJ2-3, with no clear D. In germline, CDR1 is SGHAT, CDR2 FQNNGV. The CDR3 has 15 residues. With 3 bases removed from V and 6 bases from J, the gap between germline ends came to 16 bases. In nucleotides, the CDR3 is TGTGCCAGCAGCTTTGGACCACTTGCCACCGATACGCAGTATTTT. This encodes CASSFGPLATDTQYF.

This clonotype was counted many times. The chain employs TRBV29-1 and TRBJ1-1; 7 nucleotides match TRBD1. V trimming: 4 bases; J trimming: 0 bases; junction bases outside the gene matches: 8. Per the germline V gene, CDR1 is SQVTM and CDR2 is ANQGSEA. The CDR3 extends over 15 amino acids. The CDR3 coding sequence is TGCAGCGTTGGAACAGGGGCGCAGATGAACACTGAAGCTTTCTTT. This encodes CSVGTGAQMNTEAFF.

The count of this clonotype is one. The V and J genes are TRBV28 and TRBJ1-6; D unclear. This CDR3 comprises 17 residues. CDR1 is MDHEN, CDR2 SYDVKM, per germline. The V end lost 7 bases, the J end lost 0 bases, and 16 bases lay between the germline ends. The DNA for the CDR3 is TGTGCCAGCACCACGACCGACCGGAGCTCCTATAATTCACCCCTCCACTTT. Its protein is CASTTTDRSSYNSPLHF.

This clonotype was recorded many times. This chain links TRBV28 with TRBJ2-5, with 7 bases aligning to TRBD1. The CDR3 length is 14 residues. In germline, CDR1 is MDHEN, CDR2 SYDVKM. The V gene end was trimmed by 5 bases and the J gene end by 2 bases; junction bases not matched to a gene: 5. The CDR3 loop is CASSLGDSQETQYF. CDR3 sequence (DNA): TGTGCCAGCAGTCTGGGGGACAGTCAAGAGACCCAGTACTTC.

In its sample, this clonotype ranks as medium-sized. The rearrangement joins TRBV30 to TRBJ2-4; TRBD2 matches 8 bases. Germline V CDR1 and CDR2: GTSNPN, SVGIG (reference sequence). The trim removed 2 bases at V and 0 bases at J, leaving 6 bases unmatched. This CDR3 comprises 16 residues. CDR3 in DNA: TGTGCCTGGAGTTTTACTAGCGGTAAAGCCAAAAACATTCAGTACTTC. It yields the protein CAWSFTSGKAKNIQYF.

This clonotype is categorized as medium-sized. The gene calls are TRBV5-8 and TRBJ2-4; D is ambiguous. Trimming removed 0 bases at V and 6 bases at J, with 4 bases between. Germline V CDR1 and CDR2: SGHTS, YDEGEE. CDR3 length equals 12 residues. CDR3 in amino acids: CASSLGVNIQYF. In nucleotides, the CDR3 is TGTGCCAGCAGCTTGGGGGTAAACATTCAGTACTTC.

At least ten counts were recorded for this clonotype. The chain employs TRBV5-5 and TRBJ1-2; tentative D call: TRBD1 (5 bases). Trimming removed 3 bases from V and 8 bases from J, with 14 bases in between. This CDR3 has 13 residues. CDR1 is SGHKS, CDR2 YYEKEE, per germline (reference sequence). Here the CDR3 DNA reads TGTGCCAGCAGCTCGGACATGTCGGCAGGCTACACCTTC. Protein product: CASSSDMSAGYTF.

As concerns this clonotype: This may come from a read error, since a much larger clone is one base off. The rearrangement uses TRBV20-1 and TRBJ2-1; D remains ambiguous. Germline CDR1 DFQATT, CDR2 SNEGSKA (reference sequence). The CDR3 is 14 amino acids. The chain's CDR3 is CSARSEMDYNDQFF. The CDR3 DNA follows: TGCAGTGCTAGATCCGAGATGGATTACAATGATCAGTTCTTC.

A note on this clonotype: This may be a read error, as it is one base from a much larger clone. The chain combines TRBV5-8 with TRBJ2-3; 7 nucleotides line up with TRBD2. Germline-derived CDR1 and CDR2 are SGHTS and YDEGEE. This CDR3 has 14 amino acids. The CDR3 reads CASSFVTSRDTQYF. The CDR3 bases are TGTGCCAGCAGCTTTGTGACTAGCAGAGATACGCAGTATTTT.

The rearrangement joins TRBV5-5 to TRBJ1-1, with a tentative D call TRBD1 (5 bases). In germline, CDR1 is SGHKS, CDR2 YYEKEE (reference sequence). The CDR3 has 15 residues. V lost 1 base and J 4 bases, leaving 14 bases between the germline ends. The CDR3 nucleotides are TGTGCCAGCAGCTTGAGTGGGGGTCGGCCCACTGAAGCTTTCTTT. Its translation: CASSLSGGRPTEAFF.

By proportion, this clonotype is medium-sized. The chain uses TRBV11-2 and TRBJ2-2; D ambiguous. This CDR3 contains 11 residues. Germline CDR1 SGHAT, CDR2 FQNNGV. V gave up 5 bases and J gave up 13 bases, with 11 bases separating them. CDR3 residues: CASSPGPGLFF. CDR3 sequence (DNA): TGTGCCAGCAGCCCGGGTCCGGGGCTGTTTTTT.

This clonotype is judged medium-sized (0.01 to 0.1%). J is TRBJ1-3 and V is TRBV4-1, with 8 bases identical to TRBD1. Germline loops: CDR1 MGHRA, CDR2 YSYEKL. The CDR3 sequence is 15 residues long. With 0 bases clipped from V and 2 bases from J, the junction kept 0 bases outside the gene matches. The CDR3 coding sequence is TGCGCCAGCAGCCAAGAGGACAGGGCTGGAAACACCATATATTTT. Translated, it gives CASSQEDRAGNTIYF.

This clonotype was found many times. The chain combines TRBV29-1 with TRBJ1-5; 10 nucleotides line up with TRBD1. CDR1 SQVTM and CDR2 ANQGSEA come from the germline V gene. The CDR3 covers 14 residues. J lost 2 bases, V lost 6 bases, and 4 bases had no gene match. The CDR3 sequence is CSVSGTGGNQPQHF. Here the CDR3 DNA reads TGCAGCGTGTCCGGGACAGGGGGCAATCAGCCCCAGCATTTT.

The chain recombines TRBV19 with TRBJ1-1; TRBD1 is a possible D gene (5 bases). This CDR3 comprises 13 residues. Germline loops: CDR1 LNHDA, CDR2 SQIVND (reference sequence). V dropped 7 bases and J dropped 7 bases, with 16 bases sitting between them. The CDR3 sequence: CASKRDSLDEAFF. CDR3 nucleotides: TGTGCCAGTAAACGAGACAGCCTTGATGAAGCTTTCTTT.

This clonotype is classed as medium-sized. The chain links TRBV6-1 to TRBJ1-2, with D possibly being TRBD1 (5 bases). From germline, CDR1 is MNHNS and CDR2 SASEGT. V was clipped by 6 bases and J by 0 bases, with 14 bases between them. CDR3 length equals 15 residues. In DNA, the CDR3 is TGTGCCAGCAGACTCGACAGCACTTCTAACTATGGCTACACCTTC. As protein: CASRLDSTSNYGYTF.

Relative to its sample, this clonotype is large. The chain carries TRBV20-1 and TRBJ1-5; D is perhaps TRBD1 (5 bases). Trimming took off 6 bases at V and 0 bases at J, with 9 bases between the two ends. The germline V gene has CDR1 DFQATT and CDR2 SNEGSKA (reference sequence). The CDR3 extends over 13 amino acids. CDR3 sequence: CSARGGSNQPQHF. In DNA form, the CDR3 reads TGCAGTGCCCGGGGGGGTAGCAATCAGCCCCAGCATTTT.

The chain combines TRBV3-1 with TRBJ2-5; tentatively, D is TRBD1 or TRBD2 (6 bases each). Germline CDR1 reads LGHDT; CDR2 reads YNNKEL (reference sequence). V lost 5 bases to trimming and J lost 5 bases, with 24 bases between them. The CDR3 is 17 residues long. The DNA of the CDR3 is TGTGCCAGCAGCTTTGGGGGGCGGGCCAGGCCTTGGGAGACCCAGTACTTC. Encoded protein: CASSFGGRARPWETQYF.

The chain has TRBV10-3 and TRBJ2-3, with D possibly being TRBD2 (5 bases). Germline CDR1 reads ENHRY; CDR2 reads SYGVKD. This CDR3 has 11 amino acids. The ends were cut back, 6 bases at V and 4 bases at J, with 5 bases in the middle. The CDR3 loop reads CAIRGADTQYF. The CDR3 DNA sequence: TGTGCCATCAGGGGAGCAGATACGCAGTATTTT.